These 23 T cell receptor beta chains share one sample of origin, sequenced in a study of T cell responses to AZD1222 COVID-19 vaccine. Data came from immunoSEQ multiplex PCR; TCRdb stores just in-frame clones and leaves some out. This table has some 120,000 clones, 88% appearing once. The sample in question was peripheral blood, obtained on day 0 of AZD1222 vaccination. These receptors were collected from an adult in good health.

This chain connects TRBV7-2 to TRBJ1-6; D remains unclear. In germline, CDR1 is SGHTA, CDR2 FQGNSA. Trimming left V 5 bases short and J 7 bases short, with 9 bases between. The CDR3 sequence is 13 residues long. CDR3 sequence (DNA): TGTGCCAGCAGCGAGACCCCCAATTCACCCCTCCACTTT. It specifies CASSETPNSPLHF.

The V call is TRBV11-3, the J call TRBJ1-5; D is undetermined. V was clipped by 5 bases and J by 7 bases, with 18 bases between them. The CDR3 has 15 residues. Germline V gene sequence: CDR1 SGHNT, CDR2 YENEEA. DNA for the CDR3: TGTGCCAGCAGCGTACTAGGTACAGTTAAACAGCCCCAGCATTTT. Translated: CASSVLGTVKQPQHF.

V and J are TRBV29-1 and TRBJ1-2, with D possibly matching TRBD1 (6 bases). This CDR3 contains 13 residues. The germline V and J ends were trimmed by 3 bases and 4 bases, with 12 bases remaining between them. Germline CDR1 reads SQVTM; CDR2 reads ANQGSEA. Here the CDR3 DNA reads TGCAGCGTTGAGGACAGATCCTTCTATGGCTACACCTTC. Protein: CSVEDRSFYGYTF.

The chain combines TRBV10-3 with TRBJ1-6; D might be TRBD1 (5 bases). Per germline, CDR1 ENHRY and CDR2 SYGVKD. Trimming shortened V by 3 bases and J by 7 bases, and 16 bases separated the two germline ends. CDR3 length: 16 amino acids. CDR3 in amino acids: CAISDRGGAGNSPLHF. CDR3 DNA: TGTGCCATCAGTGATAGGGGAGGCGCGGGAAATTCACCCCTCCACTTT.

J is TRBJ2-1 and V is TRBV15; TRBD2 aligns across 11 bases. From germline, CDR1 is LNHNV and CDR2 YYDKDF (reference sequence). V trimming: 6 bases; J trimming: 3 bases; junction bases outside the gene matches: 1. The CDR3 consists of 14 residues. Here the CDR3 DNA reads TGTGCCACCAGGACTAGCGGGGTCTACAATGAGCAGTTCTTC. Protein product: CATRTSGVYNEQFF.

The V and J genes are TRBV6-5 and TRBJ1-3; unclear D gene. The CDR3 covers 14 residues. Germline lookup yields CDR1 MNHEY and CDR2 SVGAGI. V was clipped by 6 bases and J by 0 bases, with 9 bases between them. The CDR3 sequence: CASRVADSGNTIYF. CDR3 bases: TGTGCCAGCAGGGTGGCTGACTCTGGAAACACCATATATTTT.

The chain joins TRBV6-1 to TRBJ1-2; D is ambiguous. V dropped 2 bases and J dropped 4 bases, with 11 bases sitting between them. Germline V gives CDR1 MNHNS, CDR2 SASEGT. The CDR3 contains 14 residues. CDR3 sequence: CASSESEESYGYTF. For the CDR3, the DNA is TGTGCCAGCAGTGAATCGGAGGAAAGCTATGGCTACACCTTC.

The chain is built from TRBV3-1 (or the pseudogene TRBV3-2) and TRBJ2-4; D not certain. The CDR3 sequence is 20 residues long. Trimming shortened V by 0 bases and J by 1 base, and 22 bases separated the two germline ends. CDR1 is LGHDT and CDR2 is YNNKEL in the germline V gene (reference sequence). The CDR3 spells CASSQDLGFEFPSAKNIQYF. CDR3 in DNA: TGTGCCAGCAGCCAAGATTTAGGGTTCGAATTCCCTTCGGCCAAAAACATTCAGTACTTC.

CDR3 coding DNA: TGTGCCAGCAGCTTAGGGCAGGGGGCCATTACGGAGCAGTTCTTC. Translating it yields CASSLGQGAITEQFF. The gene calls are TRBV7-9 and TRBJ2-1, with 8 nucleotides matching TRBD1. Germline trimming cut 1 base from V and 10 bases from J; bases unmatched to any gene: 9. The CDR3 runs to 15 residues. CDR1 is SEHNR and CDR2 is FQNEAQ in the germline V gene (reference sequence).

This clone was found once. The chain couples TRBV7-6 to TRBJ2-7, with no clear D. V dropped 5 bases and J dropped 5 bases, with 16 bases sitting between them. Germline CDR1 reads SGHVS; CDR2 reads FNYEAQ. CDR3 length: 14 amino acids. The CDR3 sequence is CASSNGVGSHEQYF. CDR3 in DNA: TGTGCCAGCAGCAATGGGGTAGGATCCCACGAGCAGTACTTC.

The J gene is TRBJ2-1, the V gene TRBV24-1, with 9 bases fitting TRBD1. Germline loops: CDR1 KGHDR, CDR2 SFDVKD. The CDR3 sequence is 15 residues long. V lost 4 bases to trimming and J lost 8 bases; unmatched junction nucleotides: 8. CDR3 DNA: TGTGCCACCAGTGACCTGGGACAGGGCGTCGATGAGCAGTTCTTC. Its protein is CATSDLGQGVDEQFF.

CDR3: CASSHEQGANEQFF. The DNA of the CDR3 is TGTGCCAGCAGCCATGAACAGGGGGCGAATGAGCAGTTCTTC. The V and J genes are TRBV3-1 (or the pseudogene TRBV3-2) and TRBJ2-1, with TRBD1 identical over 9 bases. CDR1 and CDR2 from the germline V gene are LGHDT and YNNKEL (reference sequence). With 3 bases clipped from V and 7 bases from J, the junction kept 4 bases outside the gene matches. The length of the CDR3 is 14 residues.

The J gene is TRBJ2-2, the V gene TRBV19, with TRBD1 as a possible D gene (5 bases). V lost 7 bases to trimming and J lost 3 bases, with 12 bases between them. In germline, CDR1 is LNHDA, CDR2 SQIVND (reference sequence). The CDR3 is 14 residues long. DNA for the CDR3: TGTGCCAGTACTCCGCAAGGGGACACCGGGGAGCTGTTTTTT. It is translated as CASTPQGDTGELFF.

The chain carries TRBV9 and TRBJ2-2; possible D gene TRBD2, 6 bases. CDR1 and CDR2 from the germline V gene are SGDLS and YYNGEE. This CDR3 is built from 15 residues. Trimming took 3 bases from V and 2 from J, leaving 11 bases between them. The CDR3: CASSAGLINTGELFF. For the CDR3, the DNA is TGTGCCAGCAGCGCAGGACTAATTAACACCGGGGAGCTGTTTTTT.

This chain links TRBV3-1 (or the pseudogene TRBV3-2) with TRBJ1-1; D not resolved. The CDR3 is 16 residues long. With 0 bases removed from V and 5 bases from J, the gap between germline ends came to 16 bases. Germline loops: CDR1 LGHDT, CDR2 YNNKEL (reference sequence). Here the CDR3 reads CASSQDPRGKRTEAFF. The CDR3 DNA reads TGTGCCAGCAGCCAAGACCCAAGAGGGAAAAGGACTGAAGCTTTCTTT.

This sequence joins TRBV25-1 and TRBJ1-1, with D perhaps TRBD1 (6 bases). Germline CDR1 and CDR2: MGHDK and SYGVNS. V was cut by 7 bases and J by 1 base, with 16 bases left in between. The CDR3 is made up of 15 amino acids. As DNA, the CDR3 is TGTGCCAGCACCCCCGCAGGACAGCCGAACACTGAAGCTTTCTTT. Its protein product is CASTPAGQPNTEAFF. The full variable domain, in which reference TRBV25-1 and TRBJ1-1 provide the parts outside the CDR3, is EADIYQTPRYLVIGTGKKITLECSQTMGHDKMYWYQQDPGMELHLIHYSYGVNSTEKGDLSSESTVSRIRTEHFPLTLESARPSHTSQYLCASTPAGQPNTEAFFGQGTRLTVV.

The chain couples TRBV12-3 or TRBV12-4 to TRBJ1-5; D gene uncertain. The CDR3 is made up of 13 amino acids. With 4 bases removed from V and 6 bases from J, the gap between germline ends came to 10 bases. CDR3 protein: CASSYGGGQPQHF. CDR3 DNA: TGTGCCAGCAGTTACGGAGGCGGTCAGCCCCAGCATTTT.

Worth noting for this clone: Other DNA sequences in this specimen translate into the identical CDR3. V and J are TRBV6-5 and TRBJ1-5, with 9 bases identical to TRBD1. Germline V lookup: CDR1 MNHEY, CDR2 SVGAGI. There are 14 residues in the CDR3. J was trimmed by 3 bases and V by 6 bases; bases with no gene match: 3. CDR3 nucleotide sequence: TGTGCCAGCAGAGACAGGGGGTTCAATCAGCCCCAGCATTTT. It codes for CASRDRGFNQPQHF.

The genes are TRBV27 and TRBJ2-1; the D gene is possibly TRBD1 (6 bases). The CDR3 sequence is 13 residues long. Germline V lookup: CDR1 MNHEY, CDR2 SMNVEV (reference sequence). V was shortened by 10 bases and J by 10 bases, with 20 bases between the two germline ends. The CDR3 coding sequence is TGTGCCACCCAGAACGGGTGGGGGCTCGAGCAGTTCTTC. It encodes CATQNGWGLEQFF.

V usage is TRBV7-3 and J usage is TRBJ2-2; D possibly corresponds to TRBD2 (5 bases). V lost 4 bases to trimming and J lost 5 bases, with 14 bases between them. Germline V CDR1 and CDR2: SGHTA, FQGTGA. The CDR3 runs 15 residues. DNA for the CDR3: TGTGCCAGCAGCTCGACACTAGGTGCGACCGGGGAGCTGTTTTTT. This sequence encodes CASSSTLGATGELFF.

The genes are TRBV5-4 and TRBJ2-7; 8 bases align to TRBD2. This CDR3 contains 15 residues. CDR1 and CDR2 from the germline V gene are SGHNT and YYREEE (reference sequence). V trimming: 3 bases; J trimming: 4 bases; junction bases outside the gene matches: 9. Here the CDR3 reads CASSWGVAGMYEQYF. The CDR3 region has the DNA TGTGCCAGCAGCTGGGGGGTAGCGGGAATGTACGAGCAGTACTTC.

The CDR3 spells CASSLPAGFSTDTQYF. Here the CDR3 DNA reads TGTGCCAGCAGCTTACCAGCGGGGTTTAGCACAGATACGCAGTATTTT. The J gene is TRBJ2-3, the V gene TRBV7-9; 7 positions agree with TRBD2. J lost 0 bases, V lost 2 bases, and 5 bases had no gene match. This CDR3 region has 16 residues. CDR1 and CDR2 (germline): SEHNR, FQNEAQ (reference sequence).

The gene calls are TRBV19 and TRBJ1-2; 9 nucleotides line up with TRBD1. CDR3 length: 15 amino acids. Germline loops: CDR1 LNHDA, CDR2 SQIVND (reference sequence). The ends lost 5 bases at V and 6 bases at J; junction bases unmatched: 10. CDR3 DNA: TGTGCCAGTAGTGGGGTGGCCGGGACAGGGAATGGCTACACCTTC. This encodes CASSGVAGTGNGYTF.